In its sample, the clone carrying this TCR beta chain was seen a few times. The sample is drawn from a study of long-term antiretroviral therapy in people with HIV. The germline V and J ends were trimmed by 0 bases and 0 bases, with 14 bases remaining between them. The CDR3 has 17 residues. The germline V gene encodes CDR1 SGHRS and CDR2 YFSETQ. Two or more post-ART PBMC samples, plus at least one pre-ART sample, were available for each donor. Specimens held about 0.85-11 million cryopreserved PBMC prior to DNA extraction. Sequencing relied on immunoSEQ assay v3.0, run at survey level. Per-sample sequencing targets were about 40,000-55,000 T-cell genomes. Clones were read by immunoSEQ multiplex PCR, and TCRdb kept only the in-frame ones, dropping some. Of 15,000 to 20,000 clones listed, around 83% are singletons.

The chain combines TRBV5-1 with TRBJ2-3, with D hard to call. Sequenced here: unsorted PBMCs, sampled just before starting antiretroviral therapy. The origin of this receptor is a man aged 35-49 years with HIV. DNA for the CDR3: TGCGCCAGCAGCTTGGGGCCATTTTCGTCAAGCACAGATACGCAGTATTTT. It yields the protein CASSLGPFSSSTDTQYF.